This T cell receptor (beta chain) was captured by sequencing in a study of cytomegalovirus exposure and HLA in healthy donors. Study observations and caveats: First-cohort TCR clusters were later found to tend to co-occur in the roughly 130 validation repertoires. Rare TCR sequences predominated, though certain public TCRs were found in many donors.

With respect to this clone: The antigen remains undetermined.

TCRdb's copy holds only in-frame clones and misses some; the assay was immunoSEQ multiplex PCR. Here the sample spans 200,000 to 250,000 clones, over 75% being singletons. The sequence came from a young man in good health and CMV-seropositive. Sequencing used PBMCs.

The CDR3 loop reads CASSVRDRGGYTF. Written as DNA, the CDR3 is TGTGCCAGCAGCGTCCGGGACAGGGGTGGCTACACCTTC. The V gene is TRBV5-4, the J gene TRBJ1-2; TRBD1 aligns across 10 bases. This CDR3 contains 13 residues. Unmatched junction bases numbered 4, after V lost 4 bases and J lost 7 bases. Germline V gene sequence: CDR1 SGHNT, CDR2 YYREEE (reference sequence).